Sequencing of this T cell receptor beta chain was carried out in a study of blood T cell repertoires in COVID-19. As for the study in general: In each case, the material was cDNA or gDNA derived from T cells, B-cell-depleted T cells, or PBMCs.

Original methodology: The assay estimated nucleated cells by amplifying reference gene primers. The data were produced by immunoSEQ multiplex PCR, yet TCRdb's version contains in-frame clones alone and is incomplete. D and trimming were read from the DNA, whereas the V and J calls and clone size are those reported in that table. The sample lists about 250,000 clones; 70% to 90% were seen once. V lost 3 bases, J lost 1 base, and 10 bases lay in between. Germline-derived CDR1 and CDR2 are SEHNR and FQNEAQ (reference sequence). The CDR3 contains 15 residues. Sequencing was performed on peripheral blood. The chain carries TRBV7-9 and TRBJ1-5; the D gene is possibly TRBD1 (6 bases). The TCR was taken from a woman aged 40 to 50 who had recovered from COVID-19. The CDR3 loop is CASSLGGLSNQPQHF. CDR3 nucleotides: TGTGCCAGCAGCTTGGGGGGGCTCAGCAATCAGCCCCAGCATTTT. The entire variable domain, with the rest obtained from reference TRBV7-9 and TRBJ1-5, is as follows: DTGVSQNPRHKITKRGQNVTFRCDPISEHNRLYWYRQTLGQGPEFLTYFQNEAQLEKSRLLSDRFSAERPKGSFSTLEIQRTEQGDSAMYLCASSLGGLSNQPQHFGDGTRLSIL.